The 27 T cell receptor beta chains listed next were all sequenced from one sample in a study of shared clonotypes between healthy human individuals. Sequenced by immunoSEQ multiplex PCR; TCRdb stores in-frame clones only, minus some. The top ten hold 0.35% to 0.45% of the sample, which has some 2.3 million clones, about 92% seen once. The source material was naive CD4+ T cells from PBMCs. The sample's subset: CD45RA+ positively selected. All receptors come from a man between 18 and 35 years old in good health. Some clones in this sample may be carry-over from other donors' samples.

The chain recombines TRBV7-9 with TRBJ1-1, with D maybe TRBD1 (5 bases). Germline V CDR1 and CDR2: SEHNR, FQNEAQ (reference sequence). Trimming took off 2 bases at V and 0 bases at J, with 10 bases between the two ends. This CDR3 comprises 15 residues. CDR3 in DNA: TGTGCCAGCAGCTTACTCGCAGGGATGAACACTGAAGCTTTCTTT. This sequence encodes CASSLLAGMNTEAFF.

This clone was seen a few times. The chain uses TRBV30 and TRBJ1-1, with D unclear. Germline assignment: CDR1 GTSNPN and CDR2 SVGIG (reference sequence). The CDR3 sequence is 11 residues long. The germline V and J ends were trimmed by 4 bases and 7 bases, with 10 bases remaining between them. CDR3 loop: CAWKRQNEAFF. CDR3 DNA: TGTGCCTGGAAGAGGCAGAATGAAGCTTTCTTT.

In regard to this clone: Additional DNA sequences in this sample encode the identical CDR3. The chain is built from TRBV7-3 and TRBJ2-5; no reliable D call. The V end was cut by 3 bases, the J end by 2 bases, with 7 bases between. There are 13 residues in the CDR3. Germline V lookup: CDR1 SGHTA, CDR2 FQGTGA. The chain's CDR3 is CASSFGPQETQYF. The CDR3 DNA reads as TGTGCCAGCAGCTTCGGACCACAAGAGACCCAGTACTTC.

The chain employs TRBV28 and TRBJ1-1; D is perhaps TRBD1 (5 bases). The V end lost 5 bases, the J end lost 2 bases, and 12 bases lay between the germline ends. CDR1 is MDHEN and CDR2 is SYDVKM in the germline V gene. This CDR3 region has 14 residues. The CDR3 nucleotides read TGTGCCAGCAGTAGTCCGGGGCACAACACTGAAGCTTTCTTT. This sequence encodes CASSSPGHNTEAFF. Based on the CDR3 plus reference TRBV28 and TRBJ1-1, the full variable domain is DVKVTQSSRYLVKRTGEKVFLECVQDMDHENMFWYRQDPGLGLRLIYFSYDVKMKEKGDIPEGYSVSREKKERFSLILESASTNQTSMYLCASSSPGHNTEAFFGQGTRLTVV.

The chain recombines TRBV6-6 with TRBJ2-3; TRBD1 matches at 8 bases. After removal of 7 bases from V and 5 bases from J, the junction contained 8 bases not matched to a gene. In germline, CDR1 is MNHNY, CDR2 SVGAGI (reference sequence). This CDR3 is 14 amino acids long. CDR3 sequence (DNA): TGTGCCAGCACCGCGGACAGGGTGATAGATACGCAGTATTTT. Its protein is CASTADRVIDTQYF.

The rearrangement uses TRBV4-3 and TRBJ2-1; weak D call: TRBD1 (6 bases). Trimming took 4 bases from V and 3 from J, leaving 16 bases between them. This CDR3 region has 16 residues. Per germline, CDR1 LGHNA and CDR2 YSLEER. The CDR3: CASSPVGQSIYNEQFF. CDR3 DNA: TGCGCCAGCAGCCCCGTAGGACAGAGTATCTACAATGAGCAGTTCTTC.

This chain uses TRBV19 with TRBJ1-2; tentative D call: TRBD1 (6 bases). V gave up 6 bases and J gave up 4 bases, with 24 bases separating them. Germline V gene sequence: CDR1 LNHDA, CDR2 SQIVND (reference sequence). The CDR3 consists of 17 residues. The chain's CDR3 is CASSPWGGRGGGYGYTF. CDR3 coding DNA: TGTGCCAGTAGCCCCTGGGGCGGCAGGGGTGGTGGCTATGGCTACACCTTC.

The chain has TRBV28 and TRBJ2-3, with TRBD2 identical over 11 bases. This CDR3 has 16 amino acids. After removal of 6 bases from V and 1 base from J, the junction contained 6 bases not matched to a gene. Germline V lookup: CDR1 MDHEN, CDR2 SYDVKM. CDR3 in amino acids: CASSLLAGAGTDTQYF. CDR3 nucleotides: TGTGCCAGCAGCTTACTAGCGGGAGCGGGCACAGATACGCAGTATTTT.

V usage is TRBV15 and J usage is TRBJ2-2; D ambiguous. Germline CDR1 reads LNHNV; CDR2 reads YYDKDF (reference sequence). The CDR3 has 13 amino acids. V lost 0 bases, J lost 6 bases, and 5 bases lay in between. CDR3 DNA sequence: TGTGCCACCAGCAGAGATGGAGCCGGGGAGCTGTTTTTT. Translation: CATSRDGAGELFF.

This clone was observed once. CDR3 sequence (DNA): TGTGCCAGCAGCGTAGGGGGCGGGAACAATGAGCAGTTCTTC. It encodes CASSVGGGNNEQFF. The chain carries TRBV9 and TRBJ2-1, with a possible D match to TRBD2 (6 bases). Germline V gives CDR1 SGDLS, CDR2 YYNGEE. The V end was cut by 0 bases, the J end by 5 bases, with 9 bases between. This CDR3 comprises 14 residues.

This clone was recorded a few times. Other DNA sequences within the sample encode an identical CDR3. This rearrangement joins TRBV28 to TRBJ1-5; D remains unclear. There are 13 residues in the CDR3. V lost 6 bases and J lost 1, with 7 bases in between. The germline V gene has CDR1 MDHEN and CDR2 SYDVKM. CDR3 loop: CASSGGSNQPQHF. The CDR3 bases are TGTGCCAGCAGCGGAGGGAGCAATCAGCCCCAGCATTTT.

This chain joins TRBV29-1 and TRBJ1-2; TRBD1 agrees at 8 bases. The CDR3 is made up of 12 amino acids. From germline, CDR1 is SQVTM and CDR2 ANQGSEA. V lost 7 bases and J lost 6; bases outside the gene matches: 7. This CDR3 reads CSGTGTGNGYTF. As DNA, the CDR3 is TGCAGCGGGACCGGGACAGGCAATGGCTACACCTTC.

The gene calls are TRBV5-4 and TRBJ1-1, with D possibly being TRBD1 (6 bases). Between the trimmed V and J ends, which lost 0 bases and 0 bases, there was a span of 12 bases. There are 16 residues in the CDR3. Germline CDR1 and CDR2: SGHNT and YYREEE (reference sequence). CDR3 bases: TGTGCCAGCAGCTTGGGGGGGGCAAGCATGAACACTGAAGCTTTCTTT. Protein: CASSLGGASMNTEAFF.

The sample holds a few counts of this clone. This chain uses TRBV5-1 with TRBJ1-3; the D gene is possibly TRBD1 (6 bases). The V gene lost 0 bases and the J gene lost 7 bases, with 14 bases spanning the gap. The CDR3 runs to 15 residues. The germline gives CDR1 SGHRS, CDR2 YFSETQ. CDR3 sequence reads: CASSLAAQGMNTIYF. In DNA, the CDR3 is TGCGCCAGCAGCTTGGCGGCACAGGGTATGAACACCATATATTTT.

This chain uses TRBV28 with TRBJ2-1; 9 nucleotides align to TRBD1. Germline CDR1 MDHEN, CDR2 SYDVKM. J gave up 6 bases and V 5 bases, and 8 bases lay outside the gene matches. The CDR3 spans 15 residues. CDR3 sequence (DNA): TGTGCCAGCAGTCGGGGGGACAGGGTTAGCAATGAGCAGTTCTTC. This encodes CASSRGDRVSNEQFF. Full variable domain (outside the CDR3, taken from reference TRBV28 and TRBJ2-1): DVKVTQSSRYLVKRTGEKVFLECVQDMDHENMFWYRQDPGLGLRLIYFSYDVKMKEKGDIPEGYSVSREKKERFSLILESASTNQTSMYLCASSRGDRVSNEQFFGPGTRLTVL.

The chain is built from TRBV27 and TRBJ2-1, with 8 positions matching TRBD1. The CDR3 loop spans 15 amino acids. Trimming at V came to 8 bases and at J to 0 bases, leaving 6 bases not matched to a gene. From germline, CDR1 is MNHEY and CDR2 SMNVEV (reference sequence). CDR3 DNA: TGTGCCAGCGAAAGGACAGGGAACTCCTACAATGAGCAGTTCTTC. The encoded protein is CASERTGNSYNEQFF.

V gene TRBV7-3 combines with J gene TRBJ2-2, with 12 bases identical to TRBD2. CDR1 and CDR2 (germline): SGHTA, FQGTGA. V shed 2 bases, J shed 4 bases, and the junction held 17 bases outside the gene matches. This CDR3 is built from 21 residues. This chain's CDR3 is CASSLWAPRAGLAGSTGELFF. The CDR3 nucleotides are TGTGCCAGCAGCTTATGGGCCCCCCGGGCCGGACTAGCGGGAAGCACCGGGGAGCTGTTTTTT.

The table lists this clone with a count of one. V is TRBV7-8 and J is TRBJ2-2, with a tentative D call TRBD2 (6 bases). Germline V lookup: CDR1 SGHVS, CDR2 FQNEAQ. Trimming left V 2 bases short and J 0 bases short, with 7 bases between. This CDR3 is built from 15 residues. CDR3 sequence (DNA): TGTGCCAGCAGCTTACGCGGGACGAACACCGGGGAGCTGTTTTTT. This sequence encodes CASSLRGTNTGELFF.

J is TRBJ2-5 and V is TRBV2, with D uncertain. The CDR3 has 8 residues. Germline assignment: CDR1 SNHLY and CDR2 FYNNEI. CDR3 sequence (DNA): TGTGCAGGGGAGACCCAGTACTTC. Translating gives CAGETQYF.

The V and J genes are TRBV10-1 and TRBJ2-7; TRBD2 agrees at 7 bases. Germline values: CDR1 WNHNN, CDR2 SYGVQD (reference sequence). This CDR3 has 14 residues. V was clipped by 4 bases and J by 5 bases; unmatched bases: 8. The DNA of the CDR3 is TGCGCCAGCAGTGGGGGGGGGAGTCGCGACGAGCAGTACTTC. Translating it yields CASSGGGSRDEQYF.

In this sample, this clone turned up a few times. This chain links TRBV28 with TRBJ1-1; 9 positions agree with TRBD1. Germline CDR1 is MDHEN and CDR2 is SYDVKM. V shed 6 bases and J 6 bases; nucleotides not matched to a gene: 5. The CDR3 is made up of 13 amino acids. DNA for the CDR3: TGTGCCAGCAGGGGACAGGGAGGCCCTGAAGCTTTCTTT. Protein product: CASRGQGGPEAFF.

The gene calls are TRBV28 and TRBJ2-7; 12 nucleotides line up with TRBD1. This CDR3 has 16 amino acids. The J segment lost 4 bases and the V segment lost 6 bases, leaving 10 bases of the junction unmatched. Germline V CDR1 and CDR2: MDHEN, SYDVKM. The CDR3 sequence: CASSAPGQGAAYEQYF. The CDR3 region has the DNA TGTGCCAGCAGCGCGCCGGGACAGGGGGCCGCATACGAGCAGTACTTC.

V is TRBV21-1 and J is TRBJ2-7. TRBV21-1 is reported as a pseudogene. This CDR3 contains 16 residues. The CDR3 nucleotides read TGTGCCAGCAGCAAACGGAGACGAGGACGGAACTACGAGCAGTACTTC. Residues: CASSKRRRGRNYEQYF.

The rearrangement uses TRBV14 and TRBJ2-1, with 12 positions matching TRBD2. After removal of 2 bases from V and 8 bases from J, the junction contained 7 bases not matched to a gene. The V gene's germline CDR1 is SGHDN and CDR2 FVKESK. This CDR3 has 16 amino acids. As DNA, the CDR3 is TGTGCCAGCAGCCAATTACTGGGACTAGCGGGTGATGAGCAGTTCTTC. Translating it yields CASSQLLGLAGDEQFF.

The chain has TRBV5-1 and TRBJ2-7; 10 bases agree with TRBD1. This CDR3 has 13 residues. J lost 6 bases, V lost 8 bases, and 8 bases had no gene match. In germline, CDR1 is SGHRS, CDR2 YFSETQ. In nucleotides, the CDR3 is TGCGCCAGTAGGAGACAGGGGGCGCGCGAGCAGTACTTC. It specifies CASRRQGAREQYF.

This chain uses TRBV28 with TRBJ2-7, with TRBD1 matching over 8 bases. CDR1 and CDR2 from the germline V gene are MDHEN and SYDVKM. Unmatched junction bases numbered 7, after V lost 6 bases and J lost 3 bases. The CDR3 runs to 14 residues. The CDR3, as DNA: TGTGCCAGCAGGCTTCAGGGGGCCTTCTACGAGCAGTACTTC. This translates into CASRLQGAFYEQYF.

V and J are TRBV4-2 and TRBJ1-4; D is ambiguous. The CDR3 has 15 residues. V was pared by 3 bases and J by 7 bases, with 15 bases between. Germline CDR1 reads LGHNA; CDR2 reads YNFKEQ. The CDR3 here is CASSQRVGKGEKLFF. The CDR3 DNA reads TGTGCCAGCAGCCAGCGGGTTGGAAAGGGTGAAAAACTGTTTTTT.